One and the same sample provided the 27 T cell receptor beta chains below, sequenced in a study of cytomegalovirus exposure and HLA in healthy donors. The PCR employed 60 Vbeta primers together with 13 Jbeta primers. Using immunoSEQ multiplex PCR, the repertoire was profiled, and TCRdb retains in-frame clones only, with some absent. The table lists 90,000 to 100,000 clones, approximately 70% of them singletons. The sequenced material came from PBMCs. These receptors were obtained from a man aged 45-65 years in good health and CMV-seronegative.

The V and J genes are TRBV30 and TRBJ1-2; unclear D gene. Trimming cost V 2 bases and J 4 bases, with 11 bases left between them. Germline lookup yields CDR1 GTSNPN and CDR2 SVGIG (reference sequence). This CDR3 is built from 13 residues. The CDR3 DNA is TGTGCCTGGAGTCCAGGAATAAGCTATGGCTACACCTTC. It yields the protein CAWSPGISYGYTF.

The chain joins TRBV7-2 to TRBJ2-2; the match to TRBD1 covers 7 bases. Germline values: CDR1 SGHTA, CDR2 FQGNSA. The CDR3 sequence is 16 residues long. Germline trimming cut 3 bases from V and 1 base from J; bases unmatched to any gene: 5. The CDR3 nucleotides read TGTGCCAGCAGCTTTAACTCAGGGGGGAACACCGGGGAGCTGTTTTTT. Translation gives CASSFNSGGNTGELFF.

CDR3 sequence (DNA): TGTGCCAGCAGCTCTACTAGCGGGAGTGTTAATGAGCAGTTCTTC. Its translation is CASSSTSGSVNEQFF. The chain is built from TRBV6-4 and TRBJ2-1, with TRBD2 matching over 11 bases. CDR3 length: 15 residues. Germline V lookup: CDR1 MRHNA, CDR2 SNTAGT. The trim removed 6 bases at V and 7 bases at J, leaving 8 bases unmatched.

The rearrangement links TRBV18 to TRBJ1-4, with 10 positions matching TRBD1. Germline lookup yields CDR1 KGHSH and CDR2 LQKENI. V shed 1 base, J shed 7 bases, and the junction held 3 bases outside the gene matches. CDR3 length equals 15 residues. The CDR3 loop is CASSPLRDRGEKLFF. CDR3 nucleotides: TGTGCCAGCTCACCACTCCGGGACAGGGGTGAAAAACTGTTTTTT. The full variable domain, in which reference TRBV18 and TRBJ1-4 provide the parts outside the CDR3, is NAGVMQNPRHLVRRRGQEARLRCSPMKGHSHVYWYRQLPEEGLKFMVYLQKENIIDESGMPKERFSAEFPKEGPSILRIQQVVRGDSAAYFCASSPLRDRGEKLFFGSGTQLSVL.

The chain is built from TRBV27 and TRBJ2-2; no reliable D call. The CDR3 has 15 residues. Germline CDR1 and CDR2: MNHEY and SMNVEV (reference sequence). Trimming removed 7 bases from V and 1 base from J, with 13 bases in between. The chain's CDR3 is CASTLRALNTGELFF. CDR3 DNA: TGTGCCAGCACCCTCCGAGCCTTGAACACCGGGGAGCTGTTTTTT.

The chain employs TRBV7-2 and TRBJ1-5, with 10 bases lining up with TRBD1. The CDR3 runs to 15 residues. The J segment lost 7 bases and the V segment lost 5 bases, leaving 8 bases of the junction unmatched. Germline V gene lookup returns CDR1 SGHTA and CDR2 FQGNSA. In DNA, the CDR3 is TGTGCCAGCAGCCCGGGACAGGGGTTTAGGCAGCCCCAGCATTTT. This codes for CASSPGQGFRQPQHF.

The chain carries TRBV2 and TRBJ2-7; 10 bases match TRBD2. Germline V gene lookup returns CDR1 SNHLY and CDR2 FYNNEI. This CDR3 comprises 16 residues. Trimming at V came to 8 bases and at J to 5 bases, leaving 15 bases not matched to a gene. DNA of the CDR3: TGTGCCAGCGGCGGAGCGGGAGGGCCTTTAAAGAACGAGCAGTACTTC. Protein: CASGGAGGPLKNEQYF.

This clone was counted a few times. The rearrangement uses TRBV27 and TRBJ1-4; 7 nucleotides align to TRBD1. This CDR3 comprises 16 residues. V trimming: 4 bases; J trimming: 4 bases; junction bases outside the gene matches: 9. CDR1 is MNHEY, CDR2 SMNVEV, per germline (reference sequence). The CDR3 region is CASSSAQGGRNEKLFF. CDR3 bases: TGTGCCAGCAGTTCCGCCCAGGGGGGCCGTAATGAAAAACTGTTTTTT. The full variable domain, in which reference TRBV27 and TRBJ1-4 provide the parts outside the CDR3, is EAQVTQNPRYLITVTGKKLTVTCSQNMNHEYMSWYRQDPGLGLRQIYYSMNVEVTDKGDVPEGYKVSRKEKRNFPLILESPSPNQTSLYFCASSSAQGGRNEKLFFGSGTQLSVL.

This clone was found a few times. V and J are TRBV6-1 and TRBJ1-2; 10 nucleotides match TRBD1. The J segment lost 7 bases and the V segment lost 7 bases, leaving 3 bases of the junction unmatched. Germline lookup yields CDR1 MNHNS and CDR2 SASEGT. The CDR3 covers 12 residues. For the CDR3, the DNA is TGTGCCAGCACAAGGACAGGGGGTGGCTACACCTTC. Protein sequence: CASTRTGGGYTF.

The CDR3 bases are TGTGCCAGCAGCGACAGAAGGGGATCTTTGCAGTACTTC. Amino acids: CASSDRRGSLQYF. The chain is built from TRBV7-2 and TRBJ2-7; the D gene is possibly TRBD1 (5 bases). Trimming cost V 5 bases and J 9 bases, with 17 bases left between them. The length of the CDR3 is 13 residues. The germline V gene encodes CDR1 SGHTA and CDR2 FQGNSA.

This clone was picked up a small number of times. The V call is TRBV6-1, the J call TRBJ1-1; possible D gene TRBD1, 5 bases. Per germline, CDR1 MNHNS and CDR2 SASEGT. CDR3 length: 14 amino acids. V lost 5 bases to trimming and J lost 0 bases, with 10 bases between them. CDR3 bases: TGTGCCAGCAGTAAAAGGGGAATGAACACTGAAGCTTTCTTT. Its protein is CASSKRGMNTEAFF.

This rearrangement joins TRBV19 to TRBJ1-5; 8 bases are a match to TRBD1. The CDR3 contains 15 residues. Germline V gene data show CDR1 as LNHDA and CDR2 as SQIVND (reference sequence). V was clipped by 4 bases and J by 5 bases; unmatched bases: 7. The CDR3 nucleotides read TGTGCCAGTAGTACCGGGACAGGCTTGCATCAGCCCCAGCATTTT. The encoded protein is CASSTGTGLHQPQHF.

The J gene is TRBJ2-7, the V gene TRBV7-2, with 7 bases matching TRBD1. The length of the CDR3 is 14 residues. From germline, CDR1 is SGHTA and CDR2 FQGNSA. With V trimmed by 5 bases and J by 1 base, 5 bases remained unmatched. In nucleotides, the CDR3 is TGTGCCAGCAGCAGGGCACAGGGGTCCTACGAGCAGTACTTC. Its protein is CASSRAQGSYEQYF.

This chain connects TRBV29-1 to TRBJ2-5; TRBD2 might be the D (6 bases). Judging by the DNA end, TRBJ2-7 fits better; the J call may be wrong. Looked up from germline, CDR1 is SQVTM and CDR2 is ANQGSEA. The CDR3 extends over 14 amino acids. CDR3: CSVEGSGLTYEQYF. DNA for the CDR3: TGCAGCGTTGAGGGTTCGGGACTGACCTACGAGCAGTACTTC.

Comments on this clone: A read error may account for a junction end that differs from germline. The rearrangement links TRBV6-6 to TRBJ1-5, with TRBD1 matching 8 bases. CDR3 length: 16 residues. From germline, CDR1 is MNHNY and CDR2 SVGAGI (reference sequence). CDR3 nucleotide sequence: TGTGCCAGCAGTTCCCAAATGACAGGGGCCGGTCAGCTCCAGCATTTT. This codes for CASSSQMTGAGQLQHF.

V and J are TRBV7-2 and TRBJ2-3; TRBD1 aligns across 7 bases. J gave up 4 bases and V 5 bases, and 9 bases lay outside the gene matches. CDR3 length equals 15 residues. Germline lookup yields CDR1 SGHTA and CDR2 FQGNSA. CDR3 amino acids: CASSPRQGGADTQYF. In nucleotides, the CDR3 is TGTGCCAGCAGCCCCCGACAGGGTGGAGCAGATACGCAGTATTTT.

This chain connects TRBV7-9 to TRBJ2-5; D might be TRBD2 (6 bases). Germline V gene data show CDR1 as SEHNR and CDR2 as FQNEAQ (reference sequence). The CDR3 has 15 amino acids. V was clipped by 4 bases and J by 4 bases, with 16 bases between them. The CDR3 nucleotides read TGTGCCAGCAGCTCCAGGACACTGCGGGGAGAGACCCAGTACTTC. Its translation is CASSSRTLRGETQYF.

This clone was recorded a few times. The chain couples TRBV9 to TRBJ2-7; D ambiguous. This CDR3 region has 14 residues. Germline CDR1 and CDR2: SGDLS and YYNGEE. V lost 4 bases and J 0 bases, leaving 11 bases between the germline ends. The CDR3 spells CASSSRLSSYEQYF. The CDR3 coding sequence is TGTGCCAGCAGCTCACGACTGAGCTCCTACGAGCAGTACTTC.

The V call is TRBV19, the J call TRBJ2-5, with 8 positions matching TRBD1. In germline, CDR1 is LNHDA, CDR2 SQIVND (reference sequence). V dropped 5 bases and J dropped 5; count of bases not matched to a gene: 7. The CDR3 length is 14 residues. CDR3 loop: CASSATGVGETQYF. The CDR3 coding sequence is TGTGCCAGTAGTGCGACAGGGGTTGGGGAGACCCAGTACTTC.

The V gene is TRBV2, the J gene TRBJ2-3; 8 bases are shared with TRBD1. The V gene end was trimmed by 7 bases and the J gene end by 3 bases; junction bases not matched to a gene: 3. There are 13 residues in the CDR3. Germline loops: CDR1 SNHLY, CDR2 FYNNEI. In DNA, the CDR3 is TGTGCCAGCAACGGACAGGGAACAGATACGCAGTATTTT. Protein product: CASNGQGTDTQYF.

This clone was seen a single time. The chain links TRBV15 to TRBJ1-2; a weak D match, TRBD1 (5 bases). The germline CDR1 and CDR2 sequences are LNHNV and YYDKDF (reference sequence). CDR3 length: 14 amino acids. V was pared by 1 base and J by 4 bases, with 10 bases between. The CDR3, as DNA: TGTGCCACCAGCAGAGCGCAGGGCGCCTATGGCTACACCTTC. It translates to CATSRAQGAYGYTF.

V is TRBV7-3 and J is TRBJ2-1, with a tentative D call TRBD2 (6 bases). The V gene's germline CDR1 is SGHTA and CDR2 FQGTGA. V dropped 5 bases and J dropped 10 bases, with 15 bases sitting between them. The length of the CDR3 is 13 residues. CDR3 nucleotides: TGTGCCAGCAGCCCCCCGGAGGGGAGCGAGCAGTTCTTC. Translating gives CASSPPEGSEQFF.

This rearrangement joins TRBV13 to TRBJ2-7, with TRBD1 matching 7 bases. V shed 0 bases, J shed 4 bases, and the junction held 6 bases outside the gene matches. Germline V gene sequence: CDR1 PRHDT, CDR2 FYEKMQ (reference sequence). CDR3 size: 15 residues. The CDR3 DNA reads TGTGCCAGCAGCTTAGGCCAGGGGGTTAGGTACGAGCAGTACTTC. As protein: CASSLGQGVRYEQYF.

The chain couples TRBV6-6 to TRBJ2-7, with D possibly TRBD1 on 6 matching bases. Germline V gene lookup returns CDR1 MNHNY and CDR2 SVGAGI (reference sequence). The CDR3 consists of 13 residues. Trimming took 6 bases from V and 7 from J, leaving 16 bases between them. In nucleotides, the CDR3 is TGTGCCAGCAGGCCAGGGGTAGGGGGAGAGCAGTACTTC. Protein product: CASRPGVGGEQYF.

V gene TRBV11-3 combines with J gene TRBJ2-2; D might be TRBD2 (7 bases). The length of the CDR3 is 15 residues. Germline CDR1 and CDR2: SGHNT and YENEEA. Trimming took 5 bases from V and 4 from J, leaving 14 bases between them. CDR3 sequence: CASSPGGPGTGELFF. The DNA of the CDR3 is TGTGCCAGCAGCCCCGGGGGGCCGGGCACCGGGGAGCTGTTTTTT.

The chain links TRBV5-1 to TRBJ1-4; the match to TRBD1 covers 9 bases. Losses at the gene ends were 4 bases for V and 2 bases for J; bases not matched to a gene: 9. Germline V CDR1 and CDR2: SGHRS, YFSETQ. This CDR3 has 17 amino acids. Here the CDR3 reads CASSPGTGKDTNEKLFF. CDR3 nucleotide sequence: TGCGCCAGCAGCCCGGGGACAGGGAAGGATACTAATGAAAAACTGTTTTTT. The full variable domain, rest sourced from reference TRBV5-1 and TRBJ1-4, is KAGVTQTPRYLIKTRGQQVTLSCSPISGHRSVSWYQQTPGQGLQFLFEYFSETQRNKGNFPGRFSGRQFSNSRSEMNVSTLELGDSALYLCASSPGTGKDTNEKLFFGSGTQLSVL.

There are a few counts of this clone. J is TRBJ1-4 and V is TRBV5-6, with 12 bases fitting TRBD1. Unmatched junction bases numbered 12, after V lost 4 bases and J lost 8 bases. The CDR3 loop spans 17 amino acids. Per germline, CDR1 SGHDT and CDR2 YYEEEE. The CDR3 reads CASSGGTGGAKGEKLFF. The CDR3 DNA is TGTGCCAGCAGCGGCGGGACAGGGGGCGCGAAGGGGGAAAAACTGTTTTTT.